The 9 T cell receptor beta chains reported below all come from one sample, sequenced in a study of blood T cell repertoires in COVID-19. The table came from immunoSEQ multiplex PCR; TCRdb's copy has only in-frame clones and leaves some out. The sample has fewer than 500,000 clones, 87% seen once. Source material: PBMCs or T cells enriched from blood (not recorded which). The receptors were sampled from a woman aged 18-35 years with acute COVID-19.

The chain couples TRBV10-3 to TRBJ2-2; 8 bases agree with TRBD1. Germline lookup yields CDR1 ENHRY and CDR2 SYGVKD. CDR3 size: 16 residues. V shed 6 bases, J shed 5 bases, and the junction held 11 bases outside the gene matches. The CDR3 DNA sequence: TGTGCCATCAGCCCCACGGACAGGGCGGGGACCGGGGAGCTGTTTTTT. Its protein product is CAISPTDRAGTGELFF.

The J gene is TRBJ1-2, the V gene TRBV6-5, with unresolved D. CDR3 length: 14 amino acids. CDR1 is MNHEY, CDR2 SVGAGI, per germline. Trimming shortened V by 0 bases and J by 8 bases, and 13 bases separated the two germline ends. Here the CDR3 reads CASSYSRGNFGYTF. The CDR3 DNA reads TGTGCCAGCAGTTACTCGAGAGGGAATTTCGGCTACACCTTC.

CDR3 protein: CATSRDRGGATEAFF. The CDR3, as DNA: TGTGCCACCAGCAGAGATCGGGGGGGGGCCACTGAAGCTTTCTTT. The chain joins TRBV15 to TRBJ1-1; D may be TRBD1 (6 bases). V gave up 0 bases and J gave up 4 bases, with 12 bases separating them. Per germline, CDR1 LNHNV and CDR2 YYDKDF (reference sequence). The CDR3 totals 15 residues.

This chain uses TRBV6-5 with TRBJ1-6, with 7 bases identical to TRBD1. Germline loops: CDR1 MNHEY, CDR2 SVGAGI. After removal of 5 bases from V and 16 bases from J, the junction contained 8 bases not matched to a gene. The CDR3 is 12 residues long. This CDR3 is CASSQHRGLLHF. The DNA of the CDR3 is TGTGCCAGCAGTCAGCACAGGGGCCTACTCCACTTT.

This clone was seen just once. The V gene is TRBV3-1 (or the pseudogene TRBV3-2), the J gene TRBJ1-3, with D hard to call. This CDR3 is built from 15 residues. Germline assignment: CDR1 LGHDT and CDR2 YNNKEL (reference sequence). V lost 0 bases and J 0 bases, leaving 6 bases between the germline ends. CDR3 coding DNA: TGTGCCAGCAGCCAAGATGAGGTCTCTGGAAACACCATATATTTT. This translates into CASSQDEVSGNTIYF.

The chain combines TRBV5-1 with TRBJ2-5, with D tentatively TRBD1 (7 bases). CDR3 length equals 16 residues. Germline CDR1 reads SGHRS; CDR2 reads YFSETQ. The V and J ends lost 0 bases and 3 bases respectively, with 15 bases between them. The CDR3 loop reads CASSLARGAIEETQYF. CDR3 coding DNA: TGCGCCAGCAGCTTGGCCAGGGGGGCAATCGAAGAGACCCAGTACTTC.

Points on this clone: The same CDR3 arises from other DNA sequences in this sample as well. V is TRBV5-1 and J is TRBJ2-1; D unresolved. The V end lost 0 bases, the J end lost 0 bases, and 7 bases lay between the germline ends. Germline values: CDR1 SGHRS, CDR2 YFSETQ. The CDR3 has 15 amino acids. CDR3 nucleotides: TGCGCCAGCAGCTTGGACGGTAGCTCCTACAATGAGCAGTTCTTC. Amino acid sequence: CASSLDGSSYNEQFF.

The V call is TRBV29-1, the J call TRBJ2-7; 7 nucleotides match TRBD1. V dropped 6 bases and J dropped 2; count of bases not matched to a gene: 10. The CDR3 spans 14 residues. CDR1 SQVTM and CDR2 ANQGSEA come from the germline V gene. The DNA for the CDR3 is TGCAGCGTGTACCAGGGACAGAAAACCTACGAGCAGTACTTC. Amino acids: CSVYQGQKTYEQYF.

V usage is TRBV7-9 and J usage is TRBJ2-7, with D perhaps TRBD2 (6 bases). V lost 5 bases, J lost 5 bases, and 22 bases lay in between. The CDR3 totals 16 residues. Germline V gene sequence: CDR1 SEHNR, CDR2 FQNEAQ (reference sequence). CDR3 DNA: TGTGCCAGCAGCCCAACCGGTAGCGGCGGTGTCCACGAGCAGTACTTC. It encodes CASSPTGSGGVHEQYF.